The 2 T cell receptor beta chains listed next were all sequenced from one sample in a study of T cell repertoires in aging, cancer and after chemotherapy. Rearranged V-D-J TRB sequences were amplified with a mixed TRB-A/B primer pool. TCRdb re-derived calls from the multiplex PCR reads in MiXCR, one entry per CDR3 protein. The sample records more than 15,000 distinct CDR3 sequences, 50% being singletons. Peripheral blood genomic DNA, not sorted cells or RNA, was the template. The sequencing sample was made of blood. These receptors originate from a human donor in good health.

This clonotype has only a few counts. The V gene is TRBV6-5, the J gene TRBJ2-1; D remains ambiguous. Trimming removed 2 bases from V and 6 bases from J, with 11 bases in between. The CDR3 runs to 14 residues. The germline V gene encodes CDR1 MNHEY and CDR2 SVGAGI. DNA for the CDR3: TGTGCCAGCAGTTACGCCTACCAAGCCAATGAGCAGTTCTTC. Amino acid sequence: CASSYAYQANEQFF.

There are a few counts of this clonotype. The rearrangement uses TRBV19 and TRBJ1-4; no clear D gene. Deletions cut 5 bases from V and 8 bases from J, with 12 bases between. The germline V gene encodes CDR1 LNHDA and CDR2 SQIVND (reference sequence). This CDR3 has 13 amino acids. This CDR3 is CASSFRQPEKLFF. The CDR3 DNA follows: TGTGCCAGTAGTTTCCGACAACCCGAAAAACTGTTTTTT.